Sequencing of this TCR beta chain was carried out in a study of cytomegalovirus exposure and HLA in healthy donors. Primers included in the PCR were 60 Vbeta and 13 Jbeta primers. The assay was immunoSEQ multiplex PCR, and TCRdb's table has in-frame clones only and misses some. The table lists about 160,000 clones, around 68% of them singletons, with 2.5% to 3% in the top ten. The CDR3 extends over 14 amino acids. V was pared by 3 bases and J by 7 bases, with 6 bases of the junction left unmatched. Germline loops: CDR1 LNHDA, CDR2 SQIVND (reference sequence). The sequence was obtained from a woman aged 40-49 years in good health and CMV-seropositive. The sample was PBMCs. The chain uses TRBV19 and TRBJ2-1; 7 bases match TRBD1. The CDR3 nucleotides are TGTGCCAGTAGTATTCCCGGGACAGATAATGAGCAGTTCTTC. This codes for CASSIPGTDNEQFF.